A single sample gave rise to the 9 T cell receptor beta chains below, sequenced in a study of T cells after yellow fever vaccination. TCRdb reprocessed the 5' RACE reads via MiXCR and lists one record per CDR3 protein. The sample gives about 260,000 distinct CDR3 sequences, around 5.3% of which show up once; roughly 3.5% is in the top ten. Material: CD4+ T cells sorted from PBMCs, obtained on the day of the yellow fever booster vaccination. The source of these receptors is a man aged 18-30 years who received the YFV17D yellow fever vaccine.

This clonotype occurred a few times. The chain links TRBV5-1 to TRBJ2-1, with D possibly TRBD2 on 5 matching bases. Germline V gives CDR1 SGHRS, CDR2 YFSETQ. The CDR3 covers 14 residues. V gave up 4 bases and J gave up 3 bases, with 11 bases separating them. The CDR3 nucleotides are TGCGCCAGCAGCGCCACAGCGGACTACAATGAGCAGTTCTTC. Its protein is CASSATADYNEQFF.

This clonotype was counted many times. The chain couples TRBV5-4 to TRBJ2-7; D possibly corresponds to TRBD1 (5 bases). The CDR3 has 16 residues. The V gene's germline CDR1 is SGHNT and CDR2 YYREEE (reference sequence). V shed 3 bases and J shed 5 bases, with 21 bases lying between them. Written as DNA, the CDR3 is TGTGCCAGCAGCTCCCTCCAGGGTAGCTCGCCTCACGAGCAGTACTTC. Protein sequence: CASSSLQGSSPHEQYF. The full variable domain, in which reference TRBV5-4 and TRBJ2-7 provide the parts outside the CDR3, is ETGVTQSPTHLIKTRGQQVTLRCSSQSGHNTVSWYQQALGQGPQFIFQYYREEENGRGNFPPRFSGLQFPNYSSELNVNALELDDSALYLCASSSLQGSSPHEQYFGPGTRLTVT.

Ten or more counts support this clonotype. The V and J genes are TRBV28 and TRBJ2-1; no reliable D call. The CDR3 runs 12 residues. CDR1 is MDHEN and CDR2 is SYDVKM in the germline V gene. V lost 2 bases and J lost 6, with 5 bases in between. The CDR3, as DNA: TGTGCCAGCAGTTTACTTGGCAATGAGCAGTTCTTC. It yields the protein CASSLLGNEQFF.

This clonotype was counted between two and nine times. The chain combines TRBV25-1 with TRBJ2-3; D may match TRBD1 or TRBD2 (5 bases each). The germline V and J ends were trimmed by 7 bases and 4 bases, with 18 bases remaining between them. CDR1 MGHDK and CDR2 SYGVNS come from the germline V gene. There are 15 residues in the CDR3. The CDR3: CASTTSGSLPDTQYF. The CDR3 coding sequence is TGTGCCAGCACAACGTCAGGGAGTCTGCCAGATACGCAGTATTTT.

The CDR3 sequence is CASGWTGNTGELFF. The CDR3 DNA is TGTGCTAGTGGTTGGACAGGGAACACCGGGGAGCTGTTTTTT. The V call is TRBV12-5, the J call TRBJ2-2; 7 bases are a match to TRBD1. Germline assignment: CDR1 LGHNT and CDR2 FRNRAP. With V trimmed by 4 bases and J by 1 base, 0 bases remained unmatched. The CDR3 has 14 amino acids.

This clonotype appeared a few times. CDR3 region: CASSPRLDRGLNTEAFF. CDR3 DNA sequence: TGTGCCAGCTCACCTCGGTTGGACAGGGGGTTGAACACTGAAGCTTTCTTT. The chain has TRBV18 and TRBJ1-1; the match to TRBD1 covers 10 bases. The CDR3 runs to 17 residues. V lost 3 bases, J lost 0 bases, and 7 bases stayed unmatched. Germline CDR1 reads KGHSH; CDR2 reads LQKENI.

This clonotype was counted between two and nine times. The CDR3: CASSYMASLTDTQYF. DNA of the CDR3: TGTGCCAGCAGTTACATGGCTAGTCTAACAGATACGCAGTATTTT. The genes are TRBV6-5 and TRBJ2-3; no clear D gene. This CDR3 is built from 15 residues. Trimming pared 2 bases from V and 3 bases from J, leaving 12 bases between. Germline values: CDR1 MNHEY, CDR2 SVGAGI.

The CDR3 loop reads CASSQDQLGGDGYTF. The CDR3 bases are TGTGCCAGCAGCCAAGATCAACTGGGAGGCGATGGCTACACCTTC. The J gene is TRBJ1-2, the V gene TRBV3-1, with D unresolved. CDR1 LGHDT and CDR2 YNNKEL come from the germline V gene (reference sequence). The CDR3 consists of 15 residues. V was clipped by 0 bases and J by 6 bases, with 14 bases between them.

The chain carries TRBV6-2 or TRBV6-3 and TRBJ2-2, with D perhaps TRBD2 (6 bases). V was trimmed by 0 bases and J by 3 bases, leaving 8 bases between them. The CDR3 is made up of 15 amino acids. Germline V gene lookup returns CDR1 MNHEY and CDR2 SVGEGT. The CDR3 loop reads CASSYSRGYTGELFF. The CDR3 region has the DNA TGTGCCAGCAGTTACTCACGGGGGTACACCGGGGAGCTGTTTTTT.